These T cell receptor beta chains were read from a single sample in a study of vaccination and CD4 T cells after COVID-19. These receptors' targets are unknown. TCRdb re-called the PCR reads with MiXCR, one entry per CDR3 protein. Of around 18,000 distinct CDR3 sequences listed, about three quarters are singletons. Sequencing was carried out using CD4+ T cells from blood, cultured in vitro. Receptor source: a human donor who had recovered from COVID-19. The CDR3 runs from the conserved cysteine through the conserved F or W. The D gene is left open where the match is weak. Some rows have no size entry. The others give once, few or many, or a class for an expanded clone.

d_call,clone_size,v_call,j_call,cdr3_aa,cdr3_nt
.,.,TRBV19,TRBJ1-1,CASSTLQSQVGTEAFF,TGTGCCAGTAGTACTCTCCAATCACAGGTGGGCACTGAAGCTTTCTTT
.,.,TRBV15,TRBJ2-7,CATSRESVGSTYEQYF,TGTGCCACCAGCAGAGAATCGGTAGGGTCCACCTACGAGCAGTACTTC
.,few,TRBV20-1,TRBJ1-3,CSASGGNTIYF,TGCAGTGCTAGTGGCGGAAACACCATATATTTT
.,.,TRBV2,TRBJ1-1,CASSEADVSFGTEAFF,TGTGCCAGCAGTGAAGCGGATGTGTCCTTCGGCACTGAAGCTTTCTTT
TRBD1,.,TRBV7-2,TRBJ1-2,CASSYWDRASNGYTF,TGTGCCAGCAGCTACTGGGACAGGGCATCGAATGGCTACACCTTC
.,.,TRBV20-1,TRBJ1-1,CSARSGFNTEAFF,TGCAGTGCTAGATCGGGATTTAACACTGAAGCTTTCTTT
TRBD2,.,TRBV7-2,TRBJ2-7,CASSLSRILAGGRNEQYF,TGTGCCAGCAGCTTAAGCCGTATACTGGCGGGAGGGAGAAACGAGCAGTACTTC
.,.,TRBV27,TRBJ1-2,CASSPRIPFYGYTF,TGTGCCAGCAGCCCCAGGATCCCCTTCTATGGCTACACCTTC
TRBD1,.,TRBV25-1,TRBJ2-1,CASSDRDREAEQFF,TGTGCCAGCAGTGATAGGGACAGGGAGGCTGAGCAGTTCTTC
.,once,TRBV2,TRBJ2-7,CASSGQSYEQYF,TGTGCCAGCAGCGGACAGTCCTACGAGCAGTACTTC